The 15 T cell receptor beta chains below come from one sample, sequenced in a study of cytomegalovirus exposure and HLA in healthy donors. Researchers ran the PCR with 60 Vbeta and 13 Jbeta primers. Data came from immunoSEQ multiplex PCR; TCRdb stores just in-frame clones and leaves some out. The sample has roughly 110,000 clones; approximately 73% are singletons. Sequenced sample: PBMCs. The receptor source for this set is a young man in good health and CMV-seronegative.

V is TRBV28 and J is TRBJ2-5; 9 bases line up with TRBD2. Germline CDR1 and CDR2: MDHEN and SYDVKM. Losses at the gene ends were 2 bases for V and 5 bases for J; bases not matched to a gene: 9. The CDR3 covers 16 residues. The CDR3 DNA is TGTGCCAGCAGTTTAAGGCGAGCGGGAGGAATGGAGACCCAGTACTTC. Protein sequence: CASSLRRAGGMETQYF.

This clone was recorded once. V usage is TRBV6-1 and J usage is TRBJ2-7; D not certain. Germline V gene sequence: CDR1 MNHNS, CDR2 SASEGT. This CDR3 has 12 residues. Trimming took off 5 bases at V and 9 bases at J, with 14 bases between the two ends. The CDR3, as DNA: TGTGCCAGCAGTTCGGGTGACGGCGGGCAGTACTTC. Protein: CASSSGDGGQYF.

The chain uses TRBV27 and TRBJ2-3; D not resolved. V lost 0 bases to trimming and J lost 4 bases, with 26 bases between them. CDR1 is MNHEY and CDR2 is SMNVEV in the germline V gene (reference sequence). The CDR3 runs to 20 residues. CDR3 sequence: CASSLSNPLVQDLLSDTQYF. In DNA, the CDR3 is TGTGCCAGCAGTTTATCGAACCCCCTGGTCCAGGATCTTTTATCAGATACGCAGTATTTT.

This clone was seen a handful of times. This chain links TRBV29-1 with TRBJ1-2; D remains unclear. The germline CDR1 and CDR2 sequences are SQVTM and ANQGSEA. This CDR3 has 12 residues. Trimming took 2 bases from V and 6 from J, leaving 10 bases between them. The CDR3 loop reads CSVESQRNGYTF. The CDR3, as DNA: TGCAGCGTTGAATCTCAGAGGAATGGCTACACCTTC. The full variable domain, completed using reference TRBV29-1 and TRBJ1-2, is SAVISQKPSRDICQRGTSLTIQCQVDSQVTMMFWYRQQPGQSLTLIATANQGSEATYESGFVIDKFPISRPNLTFSTLTVSNMSPEDSSIYLCSVESQRNGYTFGSGTRLTVV.

V gene TRBV10-2 combines with J gene TRBJ1-2; 8 positions agree with TRBD1. Germline CDR1 and CDR2: WSHSY and SAAADI. The CDR3 spans 16 residues. The V and J ends lost 5 bases and 4 bases, in that order; junction bases with no gene match: 12. CDR3 loop: CASSSGTGPLVYGYTF. DNA of the CDR3: TGCGCCAGCAGTTCCGGGACAGGCCCTTTAGTCTATGGCTACACCTTC.

The chain joins TRBV19 to TRBJ1-6, with D tentatively TRBD1 (6 bases). The ends were cut back, 7 bases at V and 0 bases at J, with 10 bases in the middle. CDR3 length: 15 amino acids. CDR1 and CDR2 from the germline V gene are LNHDA and SQIVND (reference sequence). The CDR3 sequence is CASTQGSSYNSPLHF. CDR3 sequence (DNA): TGTGCCAGTACTCAGGGGAGCTCCTATAATTCACCCCTCCACTTT.

The chain has TRBV1 and TRBJ1-6. TRBV1 is an annotated pseudogene. The CDR3 runs 22 residues. CDR3 sequence (DNA): TGCACCAGCAGCCAAGATCCCCCTGGAAAGATCAGGGCACCACTGGGGAGGTCACCCCTCCACTTT. Its translation: CTSSQDPPGKIRAPLGRSPLHF.

The sample holds one count of this clone. The rearrangement uses TRBV5-4 and TRBJ2-3, with 7 bases lining up with TRBD1. Germline V gene lookup returns CDR1 SGHNT and CDR2 YYREEE (reference sequence). Trimming at V came to 3 bases and at J to 2 bases, leaving 3 bases not matched to a gene. This CDR3 has 14 amino acids. The CDR3 bases are TGTGCCAGCAGCTCCGACAGGGCCACAGATACGCAGTATTTT. This encodes CASSSDRATDTQYF.

This chain links TRBV28 with TRBJ2-7; D is unresolved. Germline V CDR1 and CDR2: MDHEN, SYDVKM. The CDR3 runs 11 residues. V was pared by 6 bases and J by 7 bases, with 10 bases between. In nucleotides, the CDR3 is TGTGCCAGCAGGTCAGCGAGGGAGCAGTACTTC. Its protein product is CASRSAREQYF.

This CDR3 is CASSQKVLAGGPMNIQYF. CDR3 sequence (DNA): TGCGCCAGCAGCCAGAAAGTACTAGCGGGAGGGCCGATGAACATTCAGTACTTC. The rearrangement joins TRBV4-1 to TRBJ2-4; 13 bases map to TRBD2. CDR1 and CDR2 (germline): MGHRA, YSYEKL. Trimming removed 3 bases from V and 7 bases from J; junction bases left unmatched: 12. The CDR3 covers 18 residues.

This clone was counted only a few times. The chain links TRBV2 to TRBJ2-1; the match to TRBD1 covers 9 bases. The CDR3 is made up of 15 amino acids. Looked up from germline, CDR1 is SNHLY and CDR2 is FYNNEI. J was trimmed by 5 bases and V by 6 bases; bases with no gene match: 8. The CDR3 reads CASRAGTGTDNEQFF. CDR3 nucleotide sequence: TGTGCCAGCAGAGCCGGGACAGGGACTGACAATGAGCAGTTCTTC. The full variable domain, in which reference TRBV2 and TRBJ2-1 provide the parts outside the CDR3, is EPEVTQTPSHQVTQMGQEVILRCVPISNHLYFYWYRQILGQKVEFLVSFYNNEISEKSEIFDDQFSVERPDGSNFTLKIRSTKLEDSAMYFCASRAGTGTDNEQFFGPGTRLTVL.

This rearrangement joins TRBV2 to TRBJ2-2; D gene ambiguous. Trimming shortened V by 0 bases and J by 6 bases, and 11 bases separated the two germline ends. Germline V gives CDR1 SNHLY, CDR2 FYNNEI. The CDR3 is made up of 15 amino acids. In DNA, the CDR3 is TGTGCCAGCAGTGAAGCTGACACCGAGTCCGGGGAGCTGTTTTTT. Its protein is CASSEADTESGELFF. The complete variable domain, with remaining parts taken from reference TRBV2 and TRBJ2-2, reads EPEVTQTPSHQVTQMGQEVILRCVPISNHLYFYWYRQILGQKVEFLVSFYNNEISEKSEIFDDQFSVERPDGSNFTLKIRSTKLEDSAMYFCASSEADTESGELFFGEGSRLTVL.

The chain recombines TRBV6-5 with TRBJ2-7; 9 bases are shared with TRBD1. Germline CDR1 and CDR2: MNHEY and SVGAGI. The CDR3 has 15 residues. The J segment lost 4 bases and the V segment lost 6 bases, leaving 10 bases of the junction unmatched. CDR3 in amino acids: CASSRSRDRAYEQYF. CDR3 DNA sequence: TGTGCCAGCAGCAGATCCCGGGACAGGGCGTACGAGCAGTACTTC.

This chain links TRBV30 with TRBJ1-1, with D unresolved. The V end was cut by 0 bases, the J end by 2 bases, with 7 bases between. This CDR3 is built from 13 residues. Germline-derived CDR1 and CDR2 are GTSNPN and SVGIG (reference sequence). The CDR3 here is CAWSVNINTEAFF. CDR3 coding DNA: TGTGCCTGGAGTGTTAATATAAACACTGAAGCTTTCTTT.

This chain joins TRBV27 and TRBJ2-7; D is ambiguous. CDR3 length equals 16 residues. Deletions cut 0 bases from V and 0 bases from J, with 12 bases between. CDR1 and CDR2 from the germline V gene are MNHEY and SMNVEV (reference sequence). In DNA form, the CDR3 reads TGTGCCAGCAGTTTATCCCTCGCAAGGAGCTCCTACGAGCAGTACTTC. As protein: CASSLSLARSSYEQYF.